This passage covers 9 T cell receptor beta chains from one sample sequenced in a study of blood T cell repertoires in COVID-19 (dated by TCRdb to about 2020). The method behind the library was the immunoSEQ multiplex PCR assay. Drawn from immuneACCESS, this table holds only the in-frame rearrangements with V and J called that TCRdb kept. Clones are partly lost; checked studies trace under half to an unresolved V gene and leave the rest unexplained. The table for this sample lists about 77,000 clones; roughly four fifths of them were counted only once. Jointly, the top ten make up 15% to 20% of the sample. What was sequenced was peripheral blood. These receptors were obtained from a man in his 70s with active or convalescent COVID-19.

This sequence joins TRBV7-9 and TRBJ2-7, with a possible D match to TRBD2 (5 bases). The CDR3 sequence is 15 residues long. Deletions cut 1 base from V and 0 bases from J, with 10 bases between. CDR1 is SEHNR, CDR2 FQNEAQ, per germline (reference sequence). The CDR3 here is CASSLDYRGSYEQYF. CDR3 bases: TGTGCCAGCAGCTTAGACTACCGGGGCTCCTACGAGCAGTACTTC.

This clone appeared a few times. The gene calls are TRBV7-9 and TRBJ1-3, with 7 bases identical to TRBD1. Germline lookup yields CDR1 SEHNR and CDR2 FQNEAQ (reference sequence). The CDR3 has 16 residues. Losses at the gene ends were 4 bases for V and 3 bases for J; bases not matched to a gene: 9. The CDR3 loop is CASSSWLSGGGNTIYF. As DNA, the CDR3 is TGTGCCAGCAGCTCATGGTTGTCAGGGGGTGGAAACACCATATATTTT.

This clone was seen only a few times. V and J are TRBV10-3 and TRBJ2-3; 10 nucleotides agree with TRBD2. The J segment lost 4 bases and the V segment lost 1 base, leaving 11 bases of the junction unmatched. Looked up from germline, CDR1 is ENHRY and CDR2 is SYGVKD. This CDR3 region has 18 residues. The CDR3, as DNA: TGTGCCATCAGTGAGTGGGCTAGCGGGGGCGTAAGGCCAGATACGCAGTATTTT. It specifies CAISEWASGGVRPDTQYF.

In its sample, this clone was seen a few times. The sample carries other DNA sequences with the same CDR3. This chain links TRBV19 with TRBJ1-5, with D possibly matching TRBD1 (5 bases). The germline V gene has CDR1 LNHDA and CDR2 SQIVND (reference sequence). V was pared by 1 base and J by 7 bases, with 17 bases between. There are 16 residues in the CDR3. The CDR3 sequence is CASSIGLGGRGQPQHF. The CDR3 nucleotides read TGTGCCAGTAGTATAGGACTCGGGGGAAGGGGCCAGCCCCAGCATTTT.

Comments on this clone: Germline is not matched at one junction end, which may reflect a read error. The chain employs TRBV7-9 and TRBJ2-7; D is possibly TRBD1 (5 bases). Germline CDR1 SEHNR, CDR2 FQNEAQ (reference sequence). This CDR3 spans 12 amino acids. The CDR3 nucleotides are TGTGCCAGCAGCTTTGGGGCCGATTCCAGGGATTTC. Its protein is CASSFGADSRDF.

V is TRBV29-1 and J is TRBJ2-1; the D is unclear. V was pared by 0 bases and J by 6 bases, with 12 bases between. This CDR3 has 14 amino acids. Per the germline V gene, CDR1 is SQVTM and CDR2 is ANQGSEA. CDR3 DNA sequence: TGCAGCGTTGAAGATTGGAACAGTGTCAATGAGCAGTTCTTC. Translation: CSVEDWNSVNEQFF.

The chain joins TRBV19 to TRBJ1-5, with D uncertain. The length of the CDR3 is 15 residues. Per germline, CDR1 LNHDA and CDR2 SQIVND (reference sequence). Between the trimmed V and J ends, which lost 6 bases and 4 bases, there was a span of 16 bases. CDR3 coding DNA: TGTGCCAGTAGCAATAAAGGCGGGTTAAATCAGCCCCAGCATTTT. Encoded protein: CASSNKGGLNQPQHF.

The V gene is TRBV4-1, the J gene TRBJ1-1; 7 nucleotides match TRBD1. Germline loops: CDR1 MGHRA, CDR2 YSYEKL. The length of the CDR3 is 17 residues. V lost 3 bases and J lost 0; bases outside the gene matches: 10. The CDR3 DNA reads TGCGCCAGCAGCCAGGGCTGGGACAGCCGTATGAACACTGAAGCTTTCTTT. The encoded protein is CASSQGWDSRMNTEAFF.

The rearrangement uses TRBV10-1 and TRBJ2-7; 11 bases are a match to TRBD1. The CDR3 sequence is 15 residues long. Germline V gives CDR1 WNHNN, CDR2 SYGVQD (reference sequence). Trimming cost V 2 bases and J 5 bases; bases outside gene matches: 5. The CDR3 loop is CASSEGGTGGNEQYF. As DNA, the CDR3 is TGCGCCAGCAGTGAGGGGGGGACAGGGGGTAACGAGCAGTACTTC.